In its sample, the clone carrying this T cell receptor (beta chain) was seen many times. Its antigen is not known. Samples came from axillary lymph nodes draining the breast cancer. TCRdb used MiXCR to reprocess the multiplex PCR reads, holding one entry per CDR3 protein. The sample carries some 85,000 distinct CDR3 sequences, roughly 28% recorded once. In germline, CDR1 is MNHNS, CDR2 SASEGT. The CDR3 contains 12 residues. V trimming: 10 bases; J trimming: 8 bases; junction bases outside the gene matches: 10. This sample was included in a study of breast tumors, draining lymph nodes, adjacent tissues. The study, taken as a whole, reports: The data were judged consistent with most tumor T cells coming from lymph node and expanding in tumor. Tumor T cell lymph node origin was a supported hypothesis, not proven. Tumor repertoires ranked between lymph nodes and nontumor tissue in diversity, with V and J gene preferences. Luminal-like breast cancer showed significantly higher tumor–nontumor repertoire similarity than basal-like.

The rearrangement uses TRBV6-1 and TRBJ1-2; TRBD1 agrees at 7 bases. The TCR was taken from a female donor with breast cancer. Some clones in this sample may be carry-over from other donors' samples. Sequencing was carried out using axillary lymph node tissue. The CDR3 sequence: CATDQTGLGYTF. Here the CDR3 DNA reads TGTGCCACGGACCAGACAGGGTTGGGCTACACCTTC.